Presented here are 21 T cell receptor beta chains from one specimen sequenced in a study of control samples from healthy donors and cancer patients. The method was immunoSEQ multiplex PCR; TCRdb's version includes in-frame clones alone and lacks a portion of them. This sample carries about 150,000 clones, 85% to 95% of them seen once, and the ten largest clones take approximately 6%. The sequenced material came from blood. Receptors were obtained from a man aged 35-49 years in good health.

The V and J genes are TRBV24-1 and TRBJ1-2; D gene ambiguous. This CDR3 region has 11 residues. The germline CDR1 and CDR2 sequences are KGHDR and SFDVKD. Deletions cut 10 bases from V and 3 bases from J, with 8 bases between. Here the CDR3 reads CATSGDYGYTF. CDR3 in DNA: TGTGCCACAAGCGGGGACTATGGCTACACCTTC.

V is TRBV2 and J is TRBJ1-2; weak D call: TRBD1 (5 bases). The V gene's germline CDR1 is SNHLY and CDR2 FYNNEI. The CDR3 is made up of 13 amino acids. The ends were cut back, 1 base at V and 8 bases at J, with 11 bases in the middle. The CDR3 nucleotides read TGTGCCAGCAGTGAAGGGACATCTGGGGGCTACACCTTC. As protein: CASSEGTSGGYTF.

The rearrangement uses TRBV7-2 and TRBJ2-3, with D unclear. V dropped 2 bases and J dropped 0 bases, with 6 bases sitting between them. The germline V gene has CDR1 SGHTA and CDR2 FQGNSA. The CDR3 runs 14 residues. As DNA, the CDR3 is TGTGCCAGCAGCTTATCGGGTAGCACAGATACGCAGTATTTT. Translated: CASSLSGSTDTQYF.

The chain links TRBV27 to TRBJ1-6; D gene unclear. CDR1 is MNHEY, CDR2 SMNVEV, per germline (reference sequence). V gave up 6 bases and J gave up 7 bases, with 16 bases separating them. The CDR3 is made up of 15 amino acids. CDR3 amino acids: CASRSSAGYNSPLHF. The CDR3 DNA is TGTGCCAGCAGATCGTCGGCGGGGTACAATTCACCCCTCCACTTT.

As concerns this clone: Other DNA sequences in this specimen translate into the identical CDR3. CDR3 region: CASSVDTDTEAFF. CDR3 bases: TGTGCCAGCAGCGTAGATACGGACACTGAAGCTTTCTTT. V is TRBV9 and J is TRBJ1-1, with D hard to call. Trimming removed 0 bases from V and 3 bases from J, with 6 bases in between. There are 13 residues in the CDR3. The germline V gene encodes CDR1 SGDLS and CDR2 YYNGEE.

The chain links TRBV5-6 to TRBJ2-7; TRBD2 agrees at 15 bases. The CDR3 totals 16 residues. The germline CDR1 and CDR2 sequences are SGHDT and YYEEEE. The ends lost 4 bases at V and 3 bases at J; junction bases unmatched: 5. The CDR3 loop is CASSQGLAGGIYEQYF. The DNA for the CDR3 is TGTGCCAGCAGCCAGGGACTAGCGGGGGGCATCTACGAGCAGTACTTC.

This sequence joins TRBV12-3 or TRBV12-4 and TRBJ2-7; 7 bases are a match to TRBD1. V trimming: 2 bases; J trimming: 4 bases; junction bases outside the gene matches: 2. The CDR3 sequence is 13 residues long. CDR3 nucleotide sequence: TGTGCCAGCAGTTTACACAGGGGATACGAGCAGTACTTC. Residues: CASSLHRGYEQYF.

This chain links TRBV27 with TRBJ1-2; D gene ambiguous. Germline V gene lookup returns CDR1 MNHEY and CDR2 SMNVEV (reference sequence). Trimming removed 2 bases from V and 8 bases from J, with 12 bases in between. This CDR3 is built from 13 residues. In DNA form, the CDR3 reads TGTGCCAGCAGTTTAAAGAGGTTCGGGGGCTACACCTTC. Translating it yields CASSLKRFGGYTF.

For this clone: Other DNA sequences in the sample encode the same CDR3. The chain links TRBV6-5 to TRBJ2-6, with a weak D call TRBD2 (6 bases). Trimming left V 6 bases short and J 4 bases short, with 13 bases between. The CDR3 is made up of 15 amino acids. Per the germline V gene, CDR1 is MNHEY and CDR2 is SVGAGI. CDR3 in DNA: TGTGCCAGCAGGGGGGGAAGTTCCGGGGCCAACGTCCTGACTTTC. Protein: CASRGGSSGANVLTF.

The rearrangement links TRBV7-9 to TRBJ2-5, with D maybe TRBD2 (6 bases). CDR3 size: 14 residues. The germline V gene has CDR1 SEHNR and CDR2 FQNEAQ (reference sequence). V was trimmed by 5 bases and J by 5 bases, leaving 15 bases between them. CDR3 sequence (DNA): TGTGCCAGCAGCCCGACGGGACTGCGTGAGACCCAGTACTTC. The encoded protein is CASSPTGLRETQYF. Full variable domain (rest looked up from reference TRBV7-9 and TRBJ2-5): DTGVSQNPRHKITKRGQNVTFRCDPISEHNRLYWYRQTLGQGPEFLTYFQNEAQLEKSRLLSDRFSAERPKGSFSTLEIQRTEQGDSAMYLCASSPTGLRETQYFGPGTRLLVL.

The rearrangement links TRBV7-3 to TRBJ1-1; tentatively, D is TRBD1 (5 bases). The germline V and J ends were trimmed by 5 bases and 1 base, with 8 bases remaining between them. Germline-derived CDR1 and CDR2 are SGHTA and FQGTGA. The CDR3 length is 13 residues. The CDR3: CASSEGRNTEAFF. The CDR3 DNA reads TGTGCCAGCAGCGAGGGACGGAACACTGAAGCTTTCTTT.

This clone was counted a single time. J is TRBJ1-2 and V is TRBV23-1; D remains unclear. TRBV23-1 is filed as an ORF, its function uncertain. V shed 0 bases and J shed 5 bases, with 4 bases lying between them. The CDR3 is 12 amino acids. The CDR3 loop reads CASSQSCYGYTF. The CDR3 coding sequence is TGCGCCAGCAGTCAATCGTGTTATGGCTACACCTTC.

This clone has only one observation. V and J are TRBV6-5 and TRBJ1-2; 12 bases fit TRBD1. Per the germline V gene, CDR1 is MNHEY and CDR2 is SVGAGI. This CDR3 region has 13 residues. Trimming cost V 6 bases and J 8 bases; bases outside gene matches: 4. The CDR3 spells CASRGTGGAGYTF. The DNA of the CDR3 is TGTGCCAGCAGGGGGACAGGGGGCGCCGGCTACACCTTC.

The J gene is TRBJ2-2, the V gene TRBV7-2, with D possibly TRBD1 on 6 matching bases. With 5 bases removed from V and 1 base from J, the gap between germline ends came to 11 bases. This CDR3 contains 15 residues. The germline CDR1 and CDR2 sequences are SGHTA and FQGNSA. Here the CDR3 DNA reads TGTGCCAGCAGCCTATCGGGACAGAACACCGGGGAGCTGTTTTTT. Protein sequence: CASSLSGQNTGELFF.

The chain uses TRBV7-9 and TRBJ2-4; the D gene is possibly TRBD2 (6 bases). The V end lost 5 bases, the J end lost 0 bases, and 20 bases lay between the germline ends. CDR3 size: 18 residues. CDR1 is SEHNR, CDR2 FQNEAQ, per germline (reference sequence). The CDR3 loop is CASSPGGKAGPAKNIQYF. CDR3 sequence (DNA): TGTGCCAGCAGCCCTGGGGGGAAGGCGGGCCCAGCCAAAAACATTCAGTACTTC.

V is TRBV28 and J is TRBJ1-1; the D is unclear. The V and J ends lost 7 bases and 0 bases respectively, with 6 bases between them. Germline values: CDR1 MDHEN, CDR2 SYDVKM. This CDR3 region has 12 residues. As DNA, the CDR3 is TGTGCCAGCACTGAGGTGAACACTGAAGCTTTCTTT. This gives the protein CASTEVNTEAFF.

The gene calls are TRBV19 and TRBJ1-4, with a tentative D call TRBD1 (5 bases). Germline CDR1 is LNHDA and CDR2 is SQIVND (reference sequence). V was trimmed by 3 bases and J by 6 bases, leaving 23 bases between them. The length of the CDR3 is 18 residues. DNA for the CDR3: TGTGCCAGTAGTATCCTGCGGCAGGGCTGGGCGGAGGATGAAAAACTGTTTTTT. It yields the protein CASSILRQGWAEDEKLFF. The whole variable domain, filled in from reference TRBV19 and TRBJ1-4, reads DGGITQSPKYLFRKEGQNVTLSCEQNLNHDAMYWYRQDPGQGLRLIYYSQIVNDFQKGDIAEGYSVSREKKESFPLTVTSAQKNPTAFYLCASSILRQGWAEDEKLFFGSGTQLSVL.

The CDR3 loop reads CASSLGTGGAPYSNQPQHF. The CDR3 region has the DNA TGTGCCAGCAGCCTTGGGACAGGGGGAGCCCCTTATAGCAATCAGCCCCAGCATTTT. This chain links TRBV6-2 or TRBV6-3 with TRBJ1-5; TRBD1 matches at 11 bases. CDR3 size: 19 residues. V lost 6 bases and J lost 0; bases outside the gene matches: 13. The germline gives CDR1 MNHEY, CDR2 SVGEGT.

This sequence joins TRBV2 and TRBJ2-7, with D possibly matching TRBD2 (6 bases). Germline lookup yields CDR1 SNHLY and CDR2 FYNNEI. V was clipped by 6 bases and J by 4 bases, with 19 bases between them. The CDR3 contains 15 residues. The CDR3 sequence: CASRGPSGSHYEQYF. The CDR3, as DNA: TGTGCCAGCAGGGGACCCAGCGGGTCACATTACGAGCAGTACTTC.

This chain uses TRBV7-8 with TRBJ2-1; D gene ambiguous. Trimming took 5 bases from V and 2 from J, leaving 16 bases between them. Germline V gives CDR1 SGHVS, CDR2 FQNEAQ. The CDR3 is made up of 16 amino acids. The CDR3 here is CASSRGSQIAYNEQFF. The DNA of the CDR3 is TGTGCCAGCAGCCGAGGATCTCAAATAGCCTACAATGAGCAGTTCTTC.

The chain carries TRBV7-3 and TRBJ2-2, with unresolved D. This CDR3 has 13 amino acids. Germline V gives CDR1 SGHTA, CDR2 FQGTGA. V shed 8 bases and J shed 1 base, with 8 bases lying between them. The CDR3 sequence is CASSARNTGELFF. CDR3 DNA: TGTGCCAGCTCGGCCCGGAACACCGGGGAGCTGTTTTTT.